Shown below are 24 T cell receptor beta chains from a single sample sequenced in a study of blood T cell repertoires in COVID-19 (dated by TCRdb to the early 2020s). The library came from the immunoSEQ multiplex PCR assay. TCRdb obtained this table from immuneACCESS and retained in-frame rearrangements with V and J assigned. These tables miss some clones; where compared with another copy, unresolved V genes account for less than half of the shortfall, and the remainder is unexplained. A total of fewer than 70,000 clones appear in this sample, roughly nine tenths of them only once. The top ten clonotypes cover 2.5% to 3% of the sample. The sample consisted of peripheral blood. The source is a man aged 50-60 years with acute or convalescent COVID-19.

V gene TRBV24-1 combines with J gene TRBJ1-3; TRBD1 is a possible D gene (6 bases). V lost 3 bases and J 0 bases, leaving 11 bases between the germline ends. Germline V lookup: CDR1 KGHDR, CDR2 SFDVKD. The CDR3 sequence is 16 residues long. The CDR3 bases are TGTGCCACCAGTGATGGGGGACAAGACTCTGGAAACACCATATATTTT. Residues: CATSDGGQDSGNTIYF.

The CDR3 protein is CASSHQGGRAATDTQYF. CDR3 DNA: TGTGCCAGCAGCCATCAGGGCGGGAGGGCCGCGACAGATACGCAGTATTTT. The chain combines TRBV3-1 (or the pseudogene TRBV3-2) with TRBJ2-3, with 9 bases aligning to TRBD2. The CDR3 covers 17 residues. With 3 bases clipped from V and 3 bases from J, the junction kept 10 bases outside the gene matches. Germline V gene sequence: CDR1 LGHDT, CDR2 YNNKEL (reference sequence).

In its sample, this clone was seen once. This chain links TRBV30 with TRBJ1-5; D is perhaps TRBD1 (5 bases). Germline CDR1 and CDR2: GTSNPN and SVGIG (reference sequence). The germline V and J ends were trimmed by 3 bases and 9 bases, with 15 bases remaining between them. There are 13 residues in the CDR3. Written as DNA, the CDR3 is TGTGCCTGGAGCGGGCCGGGCGGGGGGCCCCAGCATTTT. Translating it yields CAWSGPGGGPQHF.

Written as DNA, the CDR3 is TGTGCCAGCAGCTCGTGGACAGGGGGCGCATCTACTACCCGAGGGACCCAGTACTTC. Its protein product is CASSSWTGGASTTRGTQYF. The chain combines TRBV7-2 with TRBJ2-5; 11 nucleotides agree with TRBD1. The CDR3 spans 19 residues. The germline V gene encodes CDR1 SGHTA and CDR2 FQGNSA. V shed 4 bases, J shed 7 bases, and the junction held 20 bases outside the gene matches.

The genes are TRBV6-5 and TRBJ1-4; 9 bases map to TRBD1. CDR1 and CDR2 (germline): MNHEY, SVGAGI. V was clipped by 7 bases and J by 0 bases; unmatched bases: 3. The CDR3 has 15 residues. For the CDR3, the DNA is TGTGCCAGCAAGGGACAGGGAGCAACTAATGAAAAACTGTTTTTT. Protein: CASKGQGATNEKLFF.

The J gene is TRBJ1-2, the V gene TRBV19, with 7 bases lining up with TRBD1. Germline loops: CDR1 LNHDA, CDR2 SQIVND (reference sequence). Trimming took 3 bases from V and 5 from J; bases not matched to a gene: 9. The CDR3 has 15 residues. This CDR3 is CASSIYSTGYYGYTF. Here the CDR3 DNA reads TGTGCCAGTAGTATTTACTCGACAGGGTATTATGGCTACACCTTC.

J is TRBJ1-1 and V is TRBV5-1, with unresolved D. Germline values: CDR1 SGHRS, CDR2 YFSETQ. Trimming removed 0 bases from V and 1 base from J, with 10 bases in between. The CDR3 length is 15 residues. CDR3 sequence reads: CASSLATVSNTEAFF. In DNA, the CDR3 is TGCGCCAGCAGCTTGGCTACAGTTTCGAACACTGAAGCTTTCTTT.

As to this clone: Other nucleotide sequences from this sample produce the same CDR3. The rearrangement joins TRBV7-9 to TRBJ1-4; 7 bases agree with TRBD1. The CDR3 runs 14 residues. Germline V lookup: CDR1 SEHNR, CDR2 FQNEAQ (reference sequence). The trim removed 1 base at V and 7 bases at J, leaving 3 bases unmatched. Written as DNA, the CDR3 is TGTGCCAGCAGCTTAGAGGGGGCAGGTGAAAAACTGTTTTTT. It yields the protein CASSLEGAGEKLFF.

V gene TRBV4-3 combines with J gene TRBJ2-3, with 7 bases fitting TRBD2. The CDR3 spans 15 residues. The V and J ends lost 4 bases and 6 bases, in that order; junction bases with no gene match: 10. Germline assignment: CDR1 LGHNA and CDR2 YSLEER. CDR3 coding DNA: TGCGCCAGCAGCCTAAGTGATTTGGGAGGGGATACGCAGTATTTT. Encoded protein: CASSLSDLGGDTQYF.

The chain combines TRBV11-2 with TRBJ1-2, with 8 bases lining up with TRBD1. Germline CDR1 reads SGHAT; CDR2 reads FQNNGV. V dropped 3 bases and J dropped 0; count of bases not matched to a gene: 6. The CDR3 is 16 amino acids. CDR3 protein: CASSLTGEDSNYGYTF. The CDR3 nucleotides read TGTGCCAGCAGCTTGACAGGGGAGGATTCTAACTATGGCTACACCTTC. Drawing the rest from reference TRBV11-2 and TRBJ1-2, the complete variable domain is EAGVAQSPRYKIIEKRQSVAFWCNPISGHATLYWYQQILGQGPKLLIQFQNNGVVDDSQLPKDRFSAERLKGVDSTLKIQPAKLEDSAVYLCASSLTGEDSNYGYTFGSGTRLTVV.

The chain employs TRBV27 and TRBJ1-2, with D unresolved. Germline values: CDR1 MNHEY, CDR2 SMNVEV (reference sequence). Trimming removed 0 bases at V and 5 bases at J, with 19 bases between. This CDR3 spans 17 amino acids. CDR3 in DNA: TGTGCCAGCAGTTTATCGTACGGTGGGCCTATTAGGTATGGCTACACCTTC. Amino acids: CASSLSYGGPIRYGYTF.

This chain's CDR3 is CAISEGASGSLETQYF. CDR3 nucleotides: TGTGCCATCAGTGAGGGGGCTAGCGGGAGTCTAGAGACCCAGTACTTC. This chain joins TRBV10-3 and TRBJ2-5; 10 bases line up with TRBD2. Trimming at V came to 2 bases and at J to 4 bases, leaving 7 bases not matched to a gene. This CDR3 is built from 16 residues. Germline V gene sequence: CDR1 ENHRY, CDR2 SYGVKD.

The gene calls are TRBV5-5 and TRBJ2-1; 8 bases are shared with TRBD2. The CDR3 sequence is 15 residues long. With 4 bases clipped from V and 2 bases from J, the junction kept 5 bases outside the gene matches. Looked up from germline, CDR1 is SGHKS and CDR2 is YYEKEE (reference sequence). In DNA, the CDR3 is TGTGCCAGCAGCCCCCCGGGAGGGGCCTACAATGAGCAGTTCTTC. This codes for CASSPPGGAYNEQFF.

This chain connects TRBV29-1 to TRBJ2-1; no clear D gene. This CDR3 is built from 11 residues. Germline V gene lookup returns CDR1 SQVTM and CDR2 ANQGSEA. V lost 5 bases to trimming and J lost 7 bases, with 9 bases between them. For the CDR3, the DNA is TGCAGCGTTTTAACACGAAATGAGCAGTTCTTC. Protein: CSVLTRNEQFF.

This chain joins TRBV27 and TRBJ2-2, with a tentative D call TRBD1 (7 bases). Germline V gives CDR1 MNHEY, CDR2 SMNVEV (reference sequence). The CDR3 is 16 amino acids. With 3 bases removed from V and 5 bases from J, the gap between germline ends came to 16 bases. CDR3 loop: CASSFSRGQQTGELFF. The DNA for the CDR3 is TGTGCCAGCAGTTTTTCGCGGGGACAGCAGACCGGGGAGCTGTTTTTT.

V is TRBV4-1 and J is TRBJ1-5; 7 nucleotides match TRBD1. Germline loops: CDR1 MGHRA, CDR2 YSYEKL. The junction had 6 bases not matched to a gene; V was cut back by 0 bases and J by 4 bases. The CDR3 is made up of 16 amino acids. CDR3: CASSQDRDSANQPQHF. The CDR3 DNA reads TGCGCCAGCAGCCAAGACAGGGACAGCGCTAATCAGCCCCAGCATTTT.

The genes are TRBV11-2 and TRBJ2-5; 8 nucleotides match TRBD1. The CDR3 is 17 amino acids. Trimming cost V 5 bases and J 1 base; bases outside gene matches: 12. Germline V gives CDR1 SGHAT, CDR2 FQNNGV. CDR3 protein: CASSPGDRRTPQETQYF. The DNA for the CDR3 is TGTGCCAGCAGCCCAGGGGACAGGAGAACGCCCCAAGAGACCCAGTACTTC. The full variable domain, with the rest looked up from reference TRBV11-2 and TRBJ2-5, is EAGVAQSPRYKIIEKRQSVAFWCNPISGHATLYWYQQILGQGPKLLIQFQNNGVVDDSQLPKDRFSAERLKGVDSTLKIQPAKLEDSAVYLCASSPGDRRTPQETQYFGPGTRLLVL.

V is TRBV7-3 and J is TRBJ2-1, with 14 bases fitting TRBD2. V gave up 2 bases and J gave up 8 bases; unmatched junction bases: 2. The V gene's germline CDR1 is SGHTA and CDR2 FQGTGA. This CDR3 is 15 amino acids long. CDR3: CASSLGTSGGHEQFF. For the CDR3, the DNA is TGTGCCAGCAGCTTAGGGACTAGCGGGGGCCATGAGCAGTTCTTC.

The chain is built from TRBV19 and TRBJ1-2, with D hard to call. Trimming took 5 bases from V and 1 from J, leaving 11 bases between them. The CDR3 is 14 residues long. Germline V CDR1 and CDR2: LNHDA, SQIVND (reference sequence). The DNA for the CDR3 is TGTGCCAGTAGTGCCAGCACAGTTAACTATGGCTACACCTTC. Translation: CASSASTVNYGYTF.

V gene TRBV28 combines with J gene TRBJ1-5; TRBD1 aligns across 7 bases. The CDR3 runs to 15 residues. Unmatched junction bases numbered 4, after V lost 4 bases and J lost 1 base. Looked up from germline, CDR1 is MDHEN and CDR2 is SYDVKM. The CDR3 loop is CASSSAGGSNQPQHF. The DNA for the CDR3 is TGTGCCAGCAGTTCTGCAGGGGGAAGCAATCAGCCCCAGCATTTT.

J is TRBJ1-1 and V is TRBV18; 8 nucleotides line up with TRBD1. The CDR3 sequence is 13 residues long. J was trimmed by 3 bases and V by 5 bases; bases with no gene match: 2. Germline V gene lookup returns CDR1 KGHSH and CDR2 LQKENI. In DNA form, the CDR3 reads TGTGCCAGCTCAACACAGGGGGACACTGAAGCTTTCTTT. This encodes CASSTQGDTEAFF.

Comment on this clone: Its ends do not fully match the called genes, so a read error is possible. The J gene is TRBJ2-1, the V gene TRBV18, with TRBD1 matching over 10 bases. CDR3 length: 16 amino acids. CDR1 and CDR2 from the germline V gene are KGHSH and LQKENI. The CDR3 nucleotides read TGTGCCAGCTCACCACCGGGACAGGGGATCTACACTGAGCAGTTCTTC. Protein: CASSPPGQGIYTEQFF.

The CDR3 nucleotides read TGTGCCAGTAGTACGCGACAGCTCAACTATGGCTACACCTTC. It translates to CASSTRQLNYGYTF. The chain recombines TRBV19 with TRBJ1-2, with D tentatively TRBD1 (5 bases). The CDR3 totals 14 residues. Germline CDR1 LNHDA, CDR2 SQIVND (reference sequence). Trimming pared 4 bases from V and 2 bases from J, leaving 11 bases between.

The J gene is TRBJ2-2, the V gene TRBV7-9, with unresolved D. Trimming shortened V by 1 base and J by 7 bases, and 13 bases separated the two germline ends. CDR1 is SEHNR, CDR2 FQNEAQ, per germline (reference sequence). The CDR3 runs 15 residues. The CDR3 is CASSLERNPGGELFF. Here the CDR3 DNA reads TGTGCCAGCAGCTTAGAGAGGAATCCTGGCGGGGAGCTGTTTTTT.